The 18 T cell receptor beta chains in this list originate from one sample, sequenced in a study of T cell responses to AZD1222 COVID-19 vaccine. Profiled with immunoSEQ multiplex PCR; TCRdb holds only in-frame clones, not every one. The table lists about 100,000 clones, around 90% of them singletons. Sequences were derived from peripheral blood, sampled on day 0 of AZD1222 vaccination. Receptor source: an adult in good health.

The chain employs TRBV6-5 and TRBJ1-1; D uncertain. The CDR3 has 11 amino acids. V lost 4 bases and J lost 4, with 4 bases in between. The germline V gene encodes CDR1 MNHEY and CDR2 SVGAGI. This CDR3 is CASSLGTEAFF. The CDR3 coding sequence is TGTGCCAGCAGTTTGGGCACTGAAGCTTTCTTT.

The chain uses TRBV7-6 and TRBJ2-7; TRBD2 agrees at 14 bases. Trimming took 2 bases from V and 6 from J; bases not matched to a gene: 6. The germline CDR1 and CDR2 sequences are SGHVS and FNYEAQ. There are 16 residues in the CDR3. CDR3 region: CASSLRGLAGGSEQYF. CDR3 bases: TGTGCCAGCAGCTTACGCGGACTAGCGGGAGGTAGCGAGCAGTACTTC.

V is TRBV5-1 and J is TRBJ2-1; TRBD2 matches 7 bases. CDR1 and CDR2 from the germline V gene are SGHRS and YFSETQ. The CDR3 length is 15 residues. J was trimmed by 5 bases and V by 5 bases; bases with no gene match: 10. CDR3 in amino acids: CASRDRLADNNEQFF. In nucleotides, the CDR3 is TGCGCCAGCAGGGATCGCCTAGCGGATAACAATGAGCAGTTCTTC.

The chain employs TRBV3-1 (or the pseudogene TRBV3-2) and TRBJ1-1, with TRBD1 identical over 7 bases. Germline V gene lookup returns CDR1 LGHDT and CDR2 YNNKEL (reference sequence). Unmatched junction bases numbered 5, after V lost 4 bases and J lost 0 bases. This CDR3 has 15 residues. The CDR3 DNA is TGTGCCAGCAGCCCCCGGACAGGAATGAACACTGAAGCTTTCTTT. This translates into CASSPRTGMNTEAFF.

To note about this clone: Other DNA variants within this sample encode the same CDR3. The chain links TRBV28 to TRBJ2-7, with unresolved D. V lost 4 bases and J 3 bases, leaving 4 bases between the germline ends. There are 11 residues in the CDR3. Germline V gene sequence: CDR1 MDHEN, CDR2 SYDVKM. CDR3 coding DNA: TGTGCCAGCAGTTCCCTCTACGAGCAGTACTTC. Translated, it gives CASSSLYEQYF.

The rearrangement links TRBV7-6 to TRBJ2-3; the D is unclear. The V gene's germline CDR1 is SGHVS and CDR2 FNYEAQ. The CDR3 covers 17 residues. The germline V and J ends were trimmed by 0 bases and 2 bases, with 15 bases remaining between them. This chain's CDR3 is CASSLARPSWDTDTQYF. DNA of the CDR3: TGTGCCAGCAGCTTAGCGAGGCCATCCTGGGACACAGATACGCAGTATTTT.

The gene calls are TRBV23-1 and TRBJ2-7; tentative D call: TRBD2 (6 bases). TRBV23-1 carries the ORF label, with uncertain function. CDR3 length equals 16 residues. V was pared by 0 bases and J by 3 bases, with 15 bases between. The CDR3 nucleotides are TGCGCCAGCAGTCAATCCCCCACTAGCTCCCTCTACGAGCAGTACTTC. This gives the protein CASSQSPTSSLYEQYF.

The V gene is TRBV13, the J gene TRBJ2-1; tentatively, D is TRBD1 or TRBD2 (5 bases each). CDR1 is PRHDT, CDR2 FYEKMQ, per germline (reference sequence). Trimming removed 5 bases from V and 4 bases from J, with 21 bases in between. The CDR3 has 17 amino acids. The CDR3 DNA sequence: TGTGCCAGCAGCCCATACCTAAGGGTTGGGGGATACAATGAGCAGTTCTTC. Its translation: CASSPYLRVGGYNEQFF.

V is TRBV15 and J is TRBJ2-3; 11 positions match TRBD2. Per germline, CDR1 LNHNV and CDR2 YYDKDF (reference sequence). V shed 1 base, J shed 6 bases, and the junction held 12 bases outside the gene matches. The CDR3 is made up of 18 amino acids. Written as DNA, the CDR3 is TGTGCCACCAGCAGAGCACTAATAGCGGGAGGGCCATATGATACGCAGTATTTT. Its protein product is CATSRALIAGGPYDTQYF.

The chain couples TRBV6-6 to TRBJ1-2; 10 bases map to TRBD1. Germline V gene lookup returns CDR1 MNHNY and CDR2 SVGAGI (reference sequence). The CDR3 is 13 residues long. J gave up 8 bases and V 6 bases, and 6 bases lay outside the gene matches. The CDR3 spells CASSPGQGKGYTF. The CDR3 DNA is TGTGCCAGCAGCCCGGGACAGGGGAAGGGCTACACCTTC.

The chain links TRBV13 to TRBJ2-7, with TRBD1 matching 10 bases. This CDR3 is built from 14 residues. Per germline, CDR1 PRHDT and CDR2 FYEKMQ (reference sequence). Losses at the gene ends were 6 bases for V and 3 bases for J; bases not matched to a gene: 5. The DNA of the CDR3 is TGTGCCAGCAGTTCCCGGACAGGGGGCTACGAGCAGTACTTC. Translation gives CASSSRTGGYEQYF.

This rearrangement joins TRBV28 to TRBJ2-1; the match to TRBD2 covers 13 bases. The V and J ends lost 6 bases and 8 bases, in that order; junction bases with no gene match: 7. The CDR3 covers 15 residues. Germline V CDR1 and CDR2: MDHEN, SYDVKM. CDR3 sequence reads: CASSYGLAGVDEQFF. CDR3 nucleotide sequence: TGTGCCAGCAGCTATGGACTAGCGGGAGTAGATGAGCAGTTCTTC.

This sequence joins TRBV5-8 and TRBJ2-2; 7 bases match TRBD2. There are 17 residues in the CDR3. The germline CDR1 and CDR2 sequences are SGHTS and YDEGEE. Germline trimming cut 1 base from V and 2 bases from J; bases unmatched to any gene: 8. The CDR3 is CASSLSVSGENTGELFF. DNA of the CDR3: TGTGCCAGCAGCTTGAGTGTAAGCGGGGAAAACACCGGGGAGCTGTTTTTT.

The chain combines TRBV15 with TRBJ1-2, with 9 nucleotides matching TRBD1. CDR1 is LNHNV, CDR2 YYDKDF, per germline (reference sequence). The J segment lost 4 bases and the V segment lost 5 bases, leaving 8 bases of the junction unmatched. This CDR3 contains 15 residues. Written as DNA, the CDR3 is TGTGCCACCAGCCGCGAGACAGGGGGTTTCTATGGCTACACCTTC. Its translation is CATSRETGGFYGYTF.

The V gene is TRBV9, the J gene TRBJ2-1, with TRBD2 matching 13 bases. With 7 bases clipped from V and 5 bases from J, the junction kept 3 bases outside the gene matches. From germline, CDR1 is SGDLS and CDR2 YYNGEE. CDR3 size: 14 residues. As DNA, the CDR3 is TGTGCCAGCGCGGGACTAGCGGGACACAATGAGCAGTTCTTC. Translated: CASAGLAGHNEQFF. Using reference TRBV9 and TRBJ2-1 for the parts outside the CDR3, the full variable domain is DSGVTQTPKHLITATGQRVTLRCSPRSGDLSVYWYQQSLDQGLQFLIQYYNGEERAKGNILERFSAQQFPDLHSELNLSSLELGDSALYFCASAGLAGHNEQFFGPGTRLTVL.

The genes are TRBV11-3 and TRBJ1-5; D might be TRBD1 (5 bases). Trimming removed 2 bases at V and 2 bases at J, with 13 bases between. CDR1 is SGHNT, CDR2 YENEEA, per germline. This CDR3 spans 16 amino acids. The CDR3 bases are TGTGCCAGCAGCTTATACGGGGGTATAGGCAATCAGCCCCAGCATTTT. Its protein product is CASSLYGGIGNQPQHF.

This chain joins TRBV27 and TRBJ2-1; D is undetermined. Per the germline V gene, CDR1 is MNHEY and CDR2 is SMNVEV (reference sequence). V was trimmed by 0 bases and J by 8 bases, leaving 14 bases between them. CDR3 length equals 15 residues. This chain's CDR3 is CASSLSGNLFDEQFF. CDR3 nucleotide sequence: TGTGCCAGCAGTTTATCGGGGAACCTCTTCGATGAGCAGTTCTTC.

The V gene is TRBV2, the J gene TRBJ2-6; D may be TRBD1 (5 bases). The CDR3 sequence is 15 residues long. V was shortened by 6 bases and J by 2 bases, with 11 bases between the two germline ends. Germline V gene lookup returns CDR1 SNHLY and CDR2 FYNNEI. CDR3 sequence (DNA): TGTGCCAGCAGGCAGGGTAACACTGGGGCCAACGTCCTGACTTTC. It is translated as CASRQGNTGANVLTF.